This T cell receptor (beta chain) stems from a study of T cells in tumors and immune-related adverse events. Sequencing was performed with immunoSEQ multiplex PCR; in TCRdb, only in-frame clones are kept and a portion is missing. Among about 24,000 clones listed, 75% to 95% were seen once. Germline lookup yields CDR1 KGHSH and CDR2 LQKENI. The ends were cut back, 5 bases at V and 0 bases at J, with 7 bases in the middle. The CDR3 runs 13 residues. This TCR was recovered from a female donor with metastatic renal cell carcinoma. The specimen comprised lymph node tissue, sampled from a patient treated with anti-PD-1 therapy. The V and J genes are TRBV18 and TRBJ1-1; D is ambiguous. CDR3 sequence reads: CASSRLLNTEAFF. The DNA for the CDR3 is TGTGCCAGCTCAAGATTGTTGAACACTGAAGCTTTCTTT.